The 17 T cell receptor beta chains below were found in one sample sequenced in a study of shared clonotypes between healthy human individuals. Method: immunoSEQ multiplex PCR; TCRdb's copy keeps in-frame clones and lacks some. The sample lists some 2,000,000 clones, approximately 94% occurring once. CD45RO-negative, CCR7-positively selected cells formed the naive CD8 fraction, excluding terminally differentiated effector memory CD45RA+ cells. The sample comprised naive CD8+ T cells sorted from blood. These receptor sequences come from a man aged 18 to 30 in good health.

This clone is a singleton in its sample. The chain has TRBV28 and TRBJ1-1; D is uncertain. V lost 4 bases and J 3 bases, leaving 6 bases between the germline ends. The length of the CDR3 is 12 residues. Germline CDR1 and CDR2: MDHEN and SYDVKM. The chain's CDR3 is CASSWADTEAFF. The CDR3 DNA sequence: TGTGCCAGCAGTTGGGCCGACACTGAAGCTTTCTTT. The variable domain in full, with the rest retrieved from reference TRBV28 and TRBJ1-1, is DVKVTQSSRYLVKRTGEKVFLECVQDMDHENMFWYRQDPGLGLRLIYFSYDVKMKEKGDIPEGYSVSREKKERFSLILESASTNQTSMYLCASSWADTEAFFGQGTRLTVV.

The DNA for the CDR3 is TGTGCCAGCAGCAAGGGCTCATCGCGGACTGAAGCTTTCTTT. Its protein is CASSKGSSRTEAFF. The gene calls are TRBV21-1 and TRBJ1-1. TRBV21-1 is annotated as a pseudogene. The length of the CDR3 is 14 residues.

A single count supports this clone. V gene TRBV13 combines with J gene TRBJ2-1, with D maybe TRBD1 (5 bases). The V end lost 9 bases, the J end lost 8 bases, and 14 bases lay between the germline ends. Per germline, CDR1 PRHDT and CDR2 FYEKMQ (reference sequence). CDR3 length equals 12 residues. CDR3 sequence: CASNTIGDEQFF. CDR3 sequence (DNA): TGTGCCAGTAATACTATAGGGGATGAGCAGTTCTTC.

V is TRBV29-1 and J is TRBJ2-7; possible D gene TRBD1, 5 bases. The CDR3 runs 11 residues. The germline gives CDR1 SQVTM, CDR2 ANQGSEA. Trimming removed 1 base from V and 4 bases from J, with 5 bases in between. CDR3 nucleotide sequence: TGCAGCGTTGAAGGACAGTACGAGCAGTACTTC. Protein sequence: CSVEGQYEQYF.

This chain uses TRBV27 with TRBJ1-1, with D hard to call. The germline V and J ends were trimmed by 1 base and 1 base, with 10 bases remaining between them. The length of the CDR3 is 15 residues. Per the germline V gene, CDR1 is MNHEY and CDR2 is SMNVEV (reference sequence). The DNA for the CDR3 is TGTGCCAGCAGTTTATTAGAGCAACCGAACACTGAAGCTTTCTTT. This codes for CASSLLEQPNTEAFF.

Only one count was recorded for this clone. V gene TRBV4-3 combines with J gene TRBJ2-7; 11 nucleotides match TRBD1. The CDR3 length is 16 residues. The germline V gene encodes CDR1 LGHNA and CDR2 YSLEER. V dropped 0 bases and J dropped 5; count of bases not matched to a gene: 6. The CDR3 region has the DNA TGCGCCAGCAGCCAAGAGCGGACAGGGGGCTTCCACGAGCAGTACTTC. Its protein product is CASSQERTGGFHEQYF.

The gene calls are TRBV19 and TRBJ1-1, with 9 bases that match TRBD1. Germline V CDR1 and CDR2: LNHDA, SQIVND (reference sequence). Unmatched junction bases numbered 7, after V lost 7 bases and J lost 4 bases. This CDR3 spans 14 amino acids. The CDR3 DNA is TGTGCCAGTATGCTGACAGGGGGACTCACTGAAGCTTTCTTT. This encodes CASMLTGGLTEAFF.

This sequence joins TRBV5-4 and TRBJ2-3, with TRBD2 as a possible D gene (6 bases). This CDR3 contains 16 residues. The germline CDR1 and CDR2 sequences are SGHNT and YYREEE (reference sequence). The V end lost 2 bases, the J end lost 2 bases, and 15 bases lay between the germline ends. The CDR3 nucleotides read TGTGCCAGCAGCTTCTTCGTAGCGGAGGACACAGATACGCAGTATTTT. Residues: CASSFFVAEDTDTQYF.

The chain joins TRBV29-1 to TRBJ2-3; maybe TRBD2 (7 bases). The ends were cut back, 6 bases at V and 1 base at J, with 23 bases in the middle. The V gene's germline CDR1 is SQVTM and CDR2 ANQGSEA. This CDR3 has 17 amino acids. The chain's CDR3 is CSVPSGGAHLGTDTQYF. The DNA for the CDR3 is TGCAGCGTCCCCTCTGGGGGGGCGCATCTAGGCACAGATACGCAGTATTTT.

The J gene is TRBJ1-2, the V gene TRBV13; D unresolved. Trimming left V 5 bases short and J 4 bases short, with 20 bases between. This CDR3 is built from 16 residues. The V gene's germline CDR1 is PRHDT and CDR2 FYEKMQ (reference sequence). The CDR3 region has the DNA TGTGCCAGCAGCCTGTACCACCTGCAGACCCGCTATGGCTACACCTTC. Protein product: CASSLYHLQTRYGYTF.

Of note for this clone: The same CDR3 is also encoded by other DNA sequences in this sample. The chain links TRBV9 to TRBJ2-1; no clear D gene. The CDR3 is made up of 15 amino acids. Germline V gives CDR1 SGDLS, CDR2 YYNGEE. Trimming left V 0 bases short and J 1 base short, with 8 bases between. CDR3 DNA: TGTGCCAGCAGCGTAGTCGGCGGATCCTACAATGAGCAGTTCTTC. Amino acid sequence: CASSVVGGSYNEQFF. Supplemented by reference TRBV9 and TRBJ2-1, the full variable domain reads DSGVTQTPKHLITATGQRVTLRCSPRSGDLSVYWYQQSLDQGLQFLIQYYNGEERAKGNILERFSAQQFPDLHSELNLSSLELGDSALYFCASSVVGGSYNEQFFGPGTRLTVL.

Here the CDR3 DNA reads TGTGCCAGCAGCCTAATGTTCCGGGAGGAGGGCTACGAGCAGTACTTC. Its translation: CASSLMFREEGYEQYF. J is TRBJ2-7 and V is TRBV5-6; 7 bases match TRBD2. Trimming at V came to 4 bases and at J to 3 bases, leaving 13 bases not matched to a gene. The V gene's germline CDR1 is SGHDT and CDR2 YYEEEE. The CDR3 covers 16 residues.

The chain combines TRBV19 with TRBJ2-2, with 7 bases fitting TRBD1. Germline V gene data show CDR1 as LNHDA and CDR2 as SQIVND (reference sequence). The trim removed 5 bases at V and 4 bases at J, leaving 4 bases unmatched. This CDR3 region has 14 residues. CDR3: CASSEGAGTGELFF. The DNA for the CDR3 is TGTGCCAGTAGTGAGGGGGCCGGCACCGGGGAGCTGTTTTTT.

CDR3 DNA sequence: TGTGCCAGCAGTTCGTCAGGGTCCGGGGAGCTGTTTTTT. It specifies CASSSSGSGELFF. V is TRBV27 and J is TRBJ2-2, with a weak D call TRBD1 (5 bases). CDR1 MNHEY and CDR2 SMNVEV come from the germline V gene (reference sequence). V was pared by 4 bases and J by 6 bases, with 9 bases between. The CDR3 covers 13 residues.

The CDR3 is CAISESSWGQVGTQQYF. CDR3 in DNA: TGTGCCATCAGTGAGTCGAGTTGGGGACAGGTGGGAACCCAGCAGTACTTC. The chain recombines TRBV10-3 with TRBJ2-7; 8 bases line up with TRBD1. The germline gives CDR1 ENHRY, CDR2 SYGVKD. After removal of 0 bases from V and 8 bases from J, the junction contained 15 bases not matched to a gene. The CDR3 contains 17 residues.

This chain uses TRBV5-1 with TRBJ1-1; D gene ambiguous. The CDR3 runs to 14 residues. V gave up 2 bases and J gave up 0 bases, with 8 bases separating them. Germline V lookup: CDR1 SGHRS, CDR2 YFSETQ. The CDR3, as DNA: TGCGCCAGCAGCTTATCCAAAATGAACACTGAAGCTTTCTTT. Protein sequence: CASSLSKMNTEAFF.

This rearrangement joins TRBV7-9 to TRBJ2-2; 8 bases fit TRBD1. CDR1 is SEHNR, CDR2 FQNEAQ, per germline (reference sequence). The junction had 11 bases not matched to a gene; V was cut back by 5 bases and J by 6 bases. CDR3 length: 16 amino acids. Here the CDR3 DNA reads TGTGCCAGCAGCCACTCGGACAGGGTAGGCCCCGGGGAGCTGTTTTTT. It encodes CASSHSDRVGPGELFF.